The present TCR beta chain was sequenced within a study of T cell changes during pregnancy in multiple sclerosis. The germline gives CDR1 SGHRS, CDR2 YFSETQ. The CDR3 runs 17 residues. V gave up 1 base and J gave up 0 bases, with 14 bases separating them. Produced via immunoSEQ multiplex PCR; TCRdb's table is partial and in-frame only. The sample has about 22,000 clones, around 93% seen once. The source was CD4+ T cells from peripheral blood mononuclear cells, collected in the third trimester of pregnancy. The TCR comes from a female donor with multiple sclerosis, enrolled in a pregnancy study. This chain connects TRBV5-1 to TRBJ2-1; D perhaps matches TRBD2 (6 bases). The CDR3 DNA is TGCGCCAGCAGCTTGAGGGCAGGGAGGAGCTCCTACAATGAGCAGTTCTTC. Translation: CASSLRAGRSSYNEQFF.